This T cell receptor beta chain was identified in a study of blood T cell repertoires in COVID-19. Across the whole study: Samples representing acute and convalescent COVID-19 were sourced from the United States, Italy and Spain. In each case, the material was cDNA or gDNA derived from T cells, B-cell-depleted T cells, or PBMCs.

As processed by the authors: Reference gene primer amplification in the assay estimated nucleated cell counts. This table comes from immunoSEQ multiplex PCR, and its TCRdb copy is limited to in-frame clones, with some not included. V and J calls and clone size are as listed in that table; D and trimming were resolved from the DNA. The repertoire holds roughly 180,000 clones, with roughly 86% as singletons. The sequencing input was peripheral blood. The receptor was isolated from a man aged 40-50 years who had recovered from COVID-19.

The CDR3: CATRDIGSYNSPLHF. CDR3 sequence (DNA): TGTGCCACCAGGGACATTGGGTCCTATAATTCACCCCTCCACTTT. V and J are TRBV19 and TRBJ1-6; tentatively, D is TRBD1 (6 bases). The CDR3 loop spans 15 amino acids. The germline V and J ends were trimmed by 10 bases and 1 base, with 14 bases remaining between them. Germline lookup yields CDR1 LNHDA and CDR2 SQIVND (reference sequence).